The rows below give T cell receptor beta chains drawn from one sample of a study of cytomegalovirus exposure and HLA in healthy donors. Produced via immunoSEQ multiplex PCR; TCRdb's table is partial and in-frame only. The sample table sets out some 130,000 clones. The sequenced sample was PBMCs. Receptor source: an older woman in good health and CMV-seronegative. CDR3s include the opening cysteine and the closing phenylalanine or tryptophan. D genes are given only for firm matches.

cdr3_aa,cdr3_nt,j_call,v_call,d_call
CASSGGSQGRAYEQYF,TGCGCCAGCAGCGGGGGGTCTCAAGGGAGGGCCTACGAGCAGTACTTC,TRBJ2-7,TRBV5-1,TRBD2
CASSPTGRNTEAFF,TGTGCCAGCAGCCCGACTGGAAGGAACACTGAAGCTTTCTTT,TRBJ1-1,TRBV9,-
CASSFNGGETQYF,TGTGCTAGCAGCTTCAACGGCGGGGAGACCCAGTACTTC,TRBJ2-5,TRBV7-7,-
CASSSHQETQYF,TGCGCCAGCAGTAGTCACCAAGAGACCCAGTACTTC,TRBJ2-5,TRBV5-1,-
CASSKGGTGTGSDTQYF,TGTGCCAGCAGCAAGGGAGGGACGGGGACAGGTTCAGATACGCAGTATTTT,TRBJ2-3,TRBV5-4,-
CASSFRWGGNYEQYF,TGCGCCAGCAGCTTCCGCTGGGGAGGGAACTACGAGCAGTACTTC,TRBJ2-7,TRBV5-1,TRBD2
CASSFDDRLSGEKLFF,TGTGCCAGCAGTTTCGATGACAGGTTATCTGGTGAAAAACTGTTTTTT,TRBJ1-4,TRBV6-5,-
CASSLDGDTEAFF,TGTGCCAGCAGCTTAGATGGAGACACTGAAGCTTTCTTT,TRBJ1-1,TRBV11-2,-
CASSLAPDSSTGELFF,TGTGCCAGCAGCTTAGCTCCCGATTCGAGCACCGGGGAGCTGTTTTTT,TRBJ2-2,TRBV7-8,-
CASSLWSDRVRYSNQPQHF,TGTGCCAGCAGTCTATGGTCGGACAGGGTCCGTTATAGCAATCAGCCCCAGCATTTT,TRBJ1-5,TRBV28,TRBD1
CAGHFGGASETQYF,TGTGCCGGTCACTTCGGGGGGGCTAGCGAGACCCAGTACTTC,TRBJ2-5,TRBV2,TRBD2
CASSPPAGSPYEQYF,TGTGCCAGCAGCCCGCCGGCGGGATCCCCCTACGAGCAGTACTTC,TRBJ2-7,TRBV5-5,-
CASSFKRTSGSRNPYEQYF,TGTGCCAGTAGTTTTAAGCGGACTAGCGGGAGCCGCAACCCCTACGAGCAGTACTTC,TRBJ2-7,TRBV19,TRBD2
CASTKDSFSYNEQFF,TGTGCCAGCACAAAAGACTCGTTCTCCTACAATGAGCAGTTCTTC,TRBJ2-1,TRBV7-2,-
CATRRGTGVLGEQFF,TGTGCCACCAGGCGTGGGACAGGGGTCTTGGGTGAGCAGTTCTTC,TRBJ2-1,TRBV15,TRBD1
CASNQGAPGNEQFF,TGTGCCAGCAACCAGGGGGCGCCTGGCAATGAGCAGTTCTTC,TRBJ2-1,TRBV5-4,TRBD1
CASSLRAGQPQHF,TGCGCCAGCAGCTTAAGAGCGGGGCAGCCCCAGCATTTT,TRBJ1-5,TRBV5-1,-
CASSIVPTGSNQPQHF,TGTGCCAGTAGTATAGTTCCCACGGGTAGCAATCAGCCCCAGCATTTT,TRBJ1-5,TRBV19,-
CAISEYGQAGEQYF,TGTGCCATCAGTGAGTATGGACAGGCCGGGGAGCAGTACTTC,TRBJ2-5,TRBV10-3,TRBD1
CASSPPRVGELFF,TGTGCCAGTAGTCCCCCCAGGGTTGGGGAGCTGTTTTTT,TRBJ2-2,TRBV19,-
CASSPRPKETQYF,TGTGCCAGCTCACCACGCCCTAAAGAGACCCAGTACTTC,TRBJ2-5,TRBV18,-
CASSPGTVNYGYTF,TGTGCCAGCAGTCCGGGGACAGTTAACTATGGCTACACCTTC,TRBJ1-2,TRBV28,TRBD1
CASSDGQGGIDEQFF,TGTGCCAGTAGTGACGGACAGGGCGGAATAGATGAGCAGTTCTTC,TRBJ2-1,TRBV19,TRBD1
CASSEGQGRGADTQYF,TGTGCCAGCAGTGAAGGACAGGGGAGAGGGGCAGATACGCAGTATTTT,TRBJ2-3,TRBV6-1,TRBD1
CASSKGQINEQFF,TGTGCCAGCAGCAAGGGACAGATCAATGAGCAGTTCTTC,TRBJ2-1,TRBV5-6,TRBD1
CASSAVRDSEKRANTGELFF,TGCGCCAGCAGCGCCGTCCGGGACTCAGAAAAGAGGGCGAACACCGGGGAGCTGTTTTTT,TRBJ2-2,TRBV10-2,-
CASSFGESYEQYF,TGTGCCAGCAGTTTCGGGGAGTCCTACGAGCAGTACTTC,TRBJ2-7,TRBV27,-
CASSARSTGMVTRNEQFF,TGTGCCAGCAGTGCCCGATCGACAGGTATGGTAACACGGAATGAGCAGTTCTTC,TRBJ2-1,TRBV27,-
CASNVMGAGTEAFF,TGTGCCAGCAACGTCATGGGGGCGGGCACTGAAGCTTTCTTT,TRBJ1-1,TRBV5-4,-
CASSLVELLGETQYF,TGCGCCAGCAGCTTGGTTGAGCTCCTCGGAGAGACCCAGTACTTC,TRBJ2-5,TRBV5-1,-
CASSPTTGGDGGYTF,TGTGCCAGCTCACCGACGACAGGGGGCGATGGTGGCTACACCTTC,TRBJ1-2,TRBV18,TRBD1
CASSPLKRVHEAFF,TGTGCCAGCAGTCCACTAAAGCGGGTCCATGAAGCTTTCTTT,TRBJ1-1,TRBV27,-
CASSIVTSGDNEQFF,TGTGCCAGTAGTATAGTCACTAGCGGGGACAATGAGCAGTTCTTC,TRBJ2-1,TRBV19,TRBD2
CASSLGTGMNTEAFF,TGTGCCAGTAGTTTAGGGACAGGGATGAACACTGAAGCTTTCTTT,TRBJ1-1,TRBV19,TRBD1
CASSLNRPQGTQYF,TGTGCCAGCAGTTTAAACAGGCCCCAGGGGACCCAGTACTTC,TRBJ2-5,TRBV6-1,-
CASTRTGGAAEAFF,TGTGCCAGCACACGGACAGGGGGCGCCGCTGAAGCTTTCTTT,TRBJ1-1,TRBV5-4,TRBD1
CASSRTTGHYGYTF,TGTGCCAGCAGTCGGACAACCGGGCACTATGGCTACACCTTC,TRBJ1-2,TRBV6-5,-
CASSLPGQVENQPQHF,TGTGCCAGTAGCCTACCGGGACAGGTGGAGAATCAGCCCCAGCATTTT,TRBJ1-5,TRBV19,TRBD1
CASSPPSVRGRREKLFF,TGTGCCAGCAGTCCTCCCTCTGTCAGGGGACGTCGGGAAAAACTGTTTTTT,TRBJ1-4,TRBV28,-
CASSPVRTKGDEQYF,TGTGCCAGCAGCCCGGTTAGGACAAAGGGGGACGAGCAGTACTTC,TRBJ2-7,TRBV28,-
CASSYGGAYGYTF,TGTGCCAGCAGTTACGGAGGGGCCTATGGCTACACCTTC,TRBJ1-2,TRBV6-5,-
CASSLTQSYEQYF,TGTGCCAGCAGTTTAACGCAGTCCTACGAGCAGTACTTC,TRBJ2-7,TRBV27,-
CSGTPDAWYRGAFF,TGCAGCGGCACGCCAGATGCATGGTATCGCGGGGCTTTCTTT,TRBJ1-1,TRBV29-1,-
CASSLRLAGEETQYF,TGTGCCAGCAGCTTAAGGCTAGCGGGTGAAGAGACCCAGTACTTC,TRBJ2-5,TRBV5-4,TRBD2
CASSLGSGGNEQFF,TGTGCCAGCAGCCTTGGGTCGGGAGGCAATGAGCAGTTCTTC,TRBJ2-1,TRBV6-1,TRBD2
CASSPGGRYEQYF,TGTGCCAGCAGCCCAGGAGGCCGCTACGAGCAGTACTTC,TRBJ2-7,TRBV7-3,-
CASSIGAAIYEQYF,TGTGCCAGTAGTATTGGGGCAGCTATCTACGAGCAGTACTTC,TRBJ2-7,TRBV19,-
CASSLLEASYNEQFF,TGTGCCAGCAGCTTACTCGAAGCTTCCTACAATGAGCAGTTCTTC,TRBJ2-1,TRBV7-8,-
CSAQGGVDYGYTF,TGCAGCGCACAGGGGGGAGTCGACTATGGCTACACCTTC,TRBJ1-2,TRBV29-1,TRBD1
CASSESLSRGTQYF,TGCGCCAGCAGTGAGTCTCTTAGCCGCGGGACCCAGTACTTC,TRBJ2-5,TRBV10-2,-
CASSLGQGGGYTF,TGCGCCAGCAGCCTGGGACAGGGTGGTGGCTACACCTTC,TRBJ1-2,TRBV5-1,TRBD1
CASSLGQGATGELFF,TGTGCCAGCAGCTTGGGACAGGGGGCGACCGGGGAGCTGTTTTTT,TRBJ2-2,TRBV5-6,TRBD1
CASSSPGTGSQGSYNEQFF,TGTGCCAGCAGTTCTCCCGGGACAGGGTCTCAGGGCTCCTACAATGAGCAGTTCTTC,TRBJ2-1,TRBV28,TRBD1
CASSLWTGGVGETQYF,TGTGCCAGCAGCTTGTGGACAGGGGGCGTGGGTGAGACCCAGTACTTC,TRBJ2-5,TRBV5-6,TRBD1